Listed below are T cell receptor beta chains from one sample, sequenced in a study of blood T cell repertoires in COVID-19. Only in-frame clones appear in the TCRdb table, and some are missing; sequencing was by immunoSEQ multiplex PCR. This table holds more than 450,000 clones, approximately 90% found once. The sequenced sample was PBMCs or T cells enriched from blood (not recorded which). The receptors were sampled from a woman aged 18-30 years who had recovered from COVID-19. The CDR3 runs from the conserved cysteine through the conserved F or W. D genes are given only for firm matches. Clone size is stated in some rows and not others, as once, few, many or a class when expanded.

v_gene,j_gene,len,d_gene,abundance,CDR3aa,CDR3nt
TRBV6-2/TRBV6-3,TRBJ1-5,13,-,-,CASSATGSQPQHF,TGTGCCAGCAGTGCGACCGGGAGCCAGCCCCAGCATTTT
TRBV6-5,TRBJ1-2,12,-,once,CASRLGGDGYTF,TGTGCCAGCAGGTTGGGCGGGGATGGCTACACCTTC
TRBV25-1,TRBJ2-5,16,-,-,CASSFLGGGRRETQYF,TGTGCCAGCAGTTTTTTGGGAGGGGGGAGGAGAGAGACCCAGTACTTC
TRBV6-1,TRBJ2-3,14,-,-,CASSEVEPTDTQYF,TGTGCCAGCAGTGAGGTAGAGCCCACAGATACGCAGTATTTT
TRBV19,TRBJ2-2,15,TRBD1,-,CASTVTGGSGGELFF,TGTGCCAGTACCGTGACAGGGGGCTCTGGCGGGGAGCTGTTTTTT
TRBV27,TRBJ1-2,16,TRBD1,once,CASSSGQGSANYGYTF,TGTGCCAGCAGTTCCGGACAGGGTAGCGCAAACTATGGCTACACCTTC
TRBV7-9,TRBJ2-1,15,-,once,CASSFQDSPYNEQFF,TGTGCCAGCAGCTTTCAGGACAGCCCATACAATGAGCAGTTCTTC
TRBV5-1,TRBJ2-1,14,-,-,CASSFQGGYNEQFF,TGCGCCAGCAGCTTCCAGGGGGGCTACAATGAGCAGTTCTTC
TRBV28,TRBJ2-1,15,TRBD1,-,CASSLIGGELNEQFF,TGTGCCAGCAGTTTAATAGGGGGCGAGTTAAATGAGCAGTTCTTC
TRBV28,TRBJ2-5,14,-,-,CASSTIQERETQYF,TGTGCCAGCAGTACGATTCAGGAACGGGAGACCCAGTACTTC
TRBV25-1,TRBJ1-1,13,-,-,CASSGGAGTEAFF,TGTGCCAGCAGTGGAGGAGCCGGCACTGAAGCTTTCTTT
TRBV9,TRBJ2-7,14,-,-,CASSVLQDSYEQYF,TGTGCCAGCAGCGTCCTGCAGGACTCCTACGAGCAGTACTTC
TRBV28,TRBJ2-7,14,TRBD2,-,CASSLAGVSYEQYF,TGTGCCAGCAGCTTAGCGGGGGTCTCCTACGAGCAGTACTTC
TRBV7-9,TRBJ1-1,14,-,-,CASSLGGQSAEAFF,TGTGCCAGCAGCTTAGGTGGACAGTCGGCTGAAGCTTTCTTT
TRBV4-2,TRBJ1-1,13,-,-,CASSPNNRDVAFF,TGTGCCAGCAGCCCAAATAACAGGGACGTAGCTTTCTTT